Given below is one T cell receptor beta chain in context. The data derive from a study of blood T cell repertoires in COVID-19. Profiled with immunoSEQ multiplex PCR; TCRdb holds only in-frame clones, not every one. Of a few hundred thousand clones detected, approximately 88% appear once; the ten largest clones hold less than 5.5%. Assignment of participants to cohorts was predicated upon participant-reported clinical history. CDR3 length equals 15 residues. V lost 3 bases and J lost 0; bases outside the gene matches: 2. Per germline, CDR1 ENHRY and CDR2 SYGVKD. The chain uses TRBV10-3 and TRBJ2-1, with 7 bases fitting TRBD2. The sample was PBMCs or T cells enriched from blood (not recorded which). The source is a young man who had recovered from COVID-19. The CDR3 loop reads CAISESGGSYNEQFF. The CDR3 nucleotides are TGTGCCATCAGTGAATCGGGGGGCTCCTACAATGAGCAGTTCTTC.